Presented here are 9 T cell receptor beta chains from one specimen sequenced in a study of T cell repertoires in cytomegalovirus infection. The antigens for these receptors are not known. TCRdb processed the reads anew with MiXCR; each CDR3 protein has one entry. The table has a few hundred thousand distinct CDR3 sequences, over 35% seen once. Sample: cultured PBMCs, taken from culture after CMV antigen stimulation. These TCRs come from a human donor in good health (CMV status not recorded). Some clones in this sample may be carry-over from other donors' samples.

The chain employs TRBV7-2 and TRBJ2-2; weak D call: TRBD2 (6 bases). CDR1 SGHTA and CDR2 FQGNSA come from the germline V gene. This CDR3 region has 14 residues. With 4 bases removed from V and 4 bases from J, the gap between germline ends came to 10 bases. CDR3 sequence reads: CASSSKRVTGELFF. In nucleotides, the CDR3 is TGTGCCAGCAGCTCCAAGCGGGTCACCGGGGAGCTGTTTTTT.

The chain joins TRBV14 to TRBJ2-6; no clear D gene. V gave up 4 bases and J gave up 10 bases, with 8 bases separating them. Germline lookup yields CDR1 SGHDN and CDR2 FVKESK. The CDR3 has 12 amino acids. The CDR3 is CASSRRLNVLTF. The CDR3 DNA follows: TGTGCCAGCAGCCGGCGTCTAAACGTCCTGACTTTC.

This clonotype was observed a few times. V is TRBV11-2 and J is TRBJ2-1; 7 bases map to TRBD1. The CDR3 contains 14 residues. The V and J ends lost 2 bases and 9 bases, in that order; junction bases with no gene match: 7. CDR1 is SGHAT and CDR2 is FQNNGV in the germline V gene. The CDR3 spells CASSLTGTVGEQFF. CDR3 DNA sequence: TGTGCCAGCAGCTTAACCGGGACAGTGGGTGAGCAGTTCTTC.

The chain joins TRBV27 to TRBJ2-3, with D unclear. The germline V gene encodes CDR1 MNHEY and CDR2 SMNVEV (reference sequence). The V end lost 5 bases, the J end lost 2 bases, and 14 bases lay between the germline ends. The CDR3 is made up of 15 amino acids. The CDR3 DNA reads as TGTGCCAGCAGTCCTAGGATTCGGGCCACAGATACGCAGTATTTT. Translation gives CASSPRIRATDTQYF.

The rearrangement uses TRBV6-6 and TRBJ2-7; 12 nucleotides line up with TRBD1. The CDR3 length is 15 residues. V gave up 5 bases and J gave up 7 bases; unmatched junction bases: 9. Germline CDR1 reads MNHNY; CDR2 reads SVGAGI (reference sequence). CDR3 coding DNA: TGTGCCAGCAGTCTGTGGGGACAGGGGGCTGGTGAGCAGTACTTC. Translation gives CASSLWGQGAGEQYF.

This clonotype was counted only a few times. The chain couples TRBV5-4 to TRBJ2-1; TRBD2 agrees at 14 bases. Germline loops: CDR1 SGHNT, CDR2 YYREEE (reference sequence). The junction had 10 bases not matched to a gene; V was cut back by 5 bases and J by 6 bases. This CDR3 contains 17 residues. The chain's CDR3 is CASSSGTSGRAGNEQFF. The CDR3 coding sequence is TGTGCCAGCAGTAGCGGGACTAGCGGGAGAGCGGGCAATGAGCAGTTCTTC.

The chain uses TRBV11-2 and TRBJ2-3, with D unclear. In germline, CDR1 is SGHAT, CDR2 FQNNGV. This CDR3 contains 12 residues. Deletions cut 6 bases from V and 3 bases from J, with 7 bases between. The CDR3 loop reads CASRSWTDTQYF. DNA of the CDR3: TGTGCCAGCAGGTCATGGACAGATACGCAGTATTTT.

This clonotype turned up a few times. The genes are TRBV12-3 or TRBV12-4 and TRBJ2-7; 9 positions agree with TRBD2. The ends lost 5 bases at V and 2 bases at J; junction bases unmatched: 7. There are 15 residues in the CDR3. CDR3 sequence: CASSQLAGVAYEQYF. The DNA for the CDR3 is TGTGCCAGCAGTCAATTAGCGGGAGTGGCCTACGAGCAGTACTTC.

This chain connects TRBV20-1 to TRBJ2-7; 11 bases agree with TRBD2. Germline V gene sequence: CDR1 DFQATT, CDR2 SNEGSKA (reference sequence). There are 14 residues in the CDR3. The V and J ends lost 6 bases and 3 bases, in that order; junction bases with no gene match: 7. Here the CDR3 DNA reads TGCAGTGCCCCTCTAGCGGGGGGAATCTACGAGCAGTACTTC. Its protein is CSAPLAGGIYEQYF.